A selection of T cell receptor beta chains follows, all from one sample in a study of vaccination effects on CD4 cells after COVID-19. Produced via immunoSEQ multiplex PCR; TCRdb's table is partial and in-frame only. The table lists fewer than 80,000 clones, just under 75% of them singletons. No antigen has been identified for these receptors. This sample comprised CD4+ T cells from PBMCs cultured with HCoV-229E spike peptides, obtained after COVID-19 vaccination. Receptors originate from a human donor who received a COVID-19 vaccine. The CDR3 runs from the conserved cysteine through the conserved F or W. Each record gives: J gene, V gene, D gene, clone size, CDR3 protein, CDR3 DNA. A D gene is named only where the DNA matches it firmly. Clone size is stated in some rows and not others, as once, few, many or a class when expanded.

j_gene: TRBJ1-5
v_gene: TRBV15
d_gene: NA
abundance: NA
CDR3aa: CATSRGPANPNQPQHF
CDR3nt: TGTGCCACCAGCAGAGGCCCCGCCAACCCAAATCAGCCCCAGCATTTT

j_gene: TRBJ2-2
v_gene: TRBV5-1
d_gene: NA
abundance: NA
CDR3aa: CASSLVVINTGELFF
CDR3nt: TGCGCCAGCAGCTTGGTAGTGATTAACACCGGGGAGCTGTTTTTT

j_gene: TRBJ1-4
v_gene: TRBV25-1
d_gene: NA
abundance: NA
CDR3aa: CASAKSGVSEKLFF
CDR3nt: TGTGCCAGCGCCAAGAGTGGCGTTAGCGAAAAACTGTTTTTT

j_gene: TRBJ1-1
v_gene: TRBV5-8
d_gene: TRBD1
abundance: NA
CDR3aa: CASSFTGGTEAFF
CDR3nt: TGTGCCAGCAGCTTTACAGGGGGCACTGAAGCTTTCTTT

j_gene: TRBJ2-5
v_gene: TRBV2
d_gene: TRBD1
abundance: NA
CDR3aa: CASADRGKTQYF
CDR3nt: TGTGCCAGCGCAGACAGGGGAAAGACCCAGTACTTC

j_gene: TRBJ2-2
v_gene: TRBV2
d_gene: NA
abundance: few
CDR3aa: CASSEIGFTGELFF
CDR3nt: TGTGCCAGCAGTGAAATCGGGTTTACCGGGGAGCTGTTTTTT

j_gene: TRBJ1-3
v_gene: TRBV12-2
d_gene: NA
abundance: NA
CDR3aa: CASPGNTIYF
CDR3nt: TGTGCAAGTCCCGGAAACACCATATATTTT

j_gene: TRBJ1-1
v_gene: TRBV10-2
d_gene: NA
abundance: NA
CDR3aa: CASKVRGMNTEAFF
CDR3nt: TGCGCCAGCAAGGTTCGGGGGATGAACACTGAAGCTTTCTTT

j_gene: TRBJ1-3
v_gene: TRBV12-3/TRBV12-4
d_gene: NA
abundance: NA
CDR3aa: CASSAVSGNTIYF
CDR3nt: TGTGCCAGCAGCGCGGTCTCTGGAAACACCATATATTTT

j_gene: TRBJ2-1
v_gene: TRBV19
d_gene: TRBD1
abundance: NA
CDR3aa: CASRTDRGSYNEQFF
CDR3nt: TGTGCCAGTAGGACAGACAGGGGCTCCTACAATGAGCAGTTCTTC

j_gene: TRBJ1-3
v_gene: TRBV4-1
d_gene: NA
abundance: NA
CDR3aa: CASRGAGNTIYF
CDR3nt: TGCGCCAGCAGGGGTGCTGGAAACACCATATATTTT

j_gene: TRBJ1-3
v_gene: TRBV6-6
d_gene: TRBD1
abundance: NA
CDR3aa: CASSRLAPSTGGVGNTIYF
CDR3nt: TGTGCCAGCAGTCGTCTAGCCCCTTCGACAGGGGGCGTTGGAAACACCATATATTTT

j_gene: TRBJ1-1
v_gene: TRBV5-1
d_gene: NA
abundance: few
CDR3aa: CASSLEVNTEAFF
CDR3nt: TGCGCCAGCAGCTTGGAAGTGAACACTGAAGCTTTCTTT

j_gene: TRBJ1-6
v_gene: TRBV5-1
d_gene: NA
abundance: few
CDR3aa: CASSLDATNSPLHF
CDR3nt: TGCGCCAGCAGCTTGGACGCTACTAATTCACCCCTCCACTTT

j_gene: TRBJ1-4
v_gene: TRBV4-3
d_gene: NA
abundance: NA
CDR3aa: CASSPQGGSGGRLNEKLFF
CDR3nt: TGCGCCAGCAGCCCTCAAGGTGGGTCCGGAGGGAGGTTGAACGAAAAACTGTTTTTT

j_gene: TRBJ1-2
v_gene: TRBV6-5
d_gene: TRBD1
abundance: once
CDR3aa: CASSYVGQGTYGYTF
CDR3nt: TGTGCCAGCAGTTACGTGGGACAGGGGACCTATGGCTACACCTTC

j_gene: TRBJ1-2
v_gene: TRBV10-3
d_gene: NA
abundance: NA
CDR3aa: CAIRRQESGYTF
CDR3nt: TGTGCCATCAGGAGGCAGGAGAGTGGCTACACCTTC

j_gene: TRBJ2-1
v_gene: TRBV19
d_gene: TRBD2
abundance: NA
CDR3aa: CASSLLAGGIGNEQFF
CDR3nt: TGTGCCAGTAGCCTACTAGCGGGGGGGATTGGCAATGAGCAGTTCTTC

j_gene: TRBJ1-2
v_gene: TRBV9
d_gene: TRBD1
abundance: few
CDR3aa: CAPSGTEPYGYTF
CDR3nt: TGTGCCCCCAGTGGGACAGAGCCCTATGGCTACACCTTC

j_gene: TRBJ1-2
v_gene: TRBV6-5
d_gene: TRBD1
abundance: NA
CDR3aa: CASSNSGQGGYGYTF
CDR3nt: TGTGCCAGCAGCAACTCGGGACAGGGGGGCTATGGCTACACCTTC

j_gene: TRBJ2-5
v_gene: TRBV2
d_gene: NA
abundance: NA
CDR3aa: CASNFGATETQYF
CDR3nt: TGTGCCAGCAACTTCGGAGCCACGGAGACCCAGTACTTC

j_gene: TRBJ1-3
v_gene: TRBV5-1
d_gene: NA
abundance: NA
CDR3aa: CASGDSSSGNTIYF
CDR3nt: TGCGCCAGCGGAGACAGCAGCTCTGGAAACACCATATATTTT

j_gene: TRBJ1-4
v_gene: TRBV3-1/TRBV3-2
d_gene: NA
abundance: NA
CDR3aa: CASSQGSLGNEKLFF
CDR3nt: TGTGCCAGCAGCCAAGGGTCTCTAGGTAATGAAAAACTGTTTTTT

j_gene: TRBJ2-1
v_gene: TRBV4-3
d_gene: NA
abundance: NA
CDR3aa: CASSQDEVGGIGNEQFF
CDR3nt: TGCGCCAGCAGCCAAGATGAGGTAGGCGGCATCGGTAATGAGCAGTTCTTC

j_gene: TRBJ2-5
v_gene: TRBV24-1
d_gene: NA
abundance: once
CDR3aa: CATSDPRTAETQYF
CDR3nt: TGTGCCACCAGTGATCCCCGGACAGCAGAGACCCAGTACTTC

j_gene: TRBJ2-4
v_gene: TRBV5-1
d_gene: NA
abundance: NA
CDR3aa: CASSLTGHTKNIQYF
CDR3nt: TGCGCCAGCAGCCTCACTGGACATACCAAAAACATTCAGTACTTC

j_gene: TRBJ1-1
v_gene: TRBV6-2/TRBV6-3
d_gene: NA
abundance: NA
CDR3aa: CASSYSGRKNTEAFF
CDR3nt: TGTGCCAGCAGTTACTCAGGACGGAAAAACACTGAAGCTTTCTTT

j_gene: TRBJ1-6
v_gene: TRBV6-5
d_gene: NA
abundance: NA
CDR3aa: CASRRLPNGNSPLHF
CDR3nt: TGTGCCAGCAGACGACTACCCAATGGGAATTCACCCCTCCACTTT

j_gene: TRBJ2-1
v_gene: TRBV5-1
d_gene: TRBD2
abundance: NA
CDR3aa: CASNLLAGGAEQFF
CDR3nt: TGCGCCAGCAATCTACTAGCGGGGGGGGCTGAGCAGTTCTTC

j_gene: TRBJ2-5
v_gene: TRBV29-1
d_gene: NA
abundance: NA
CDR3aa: CSVERSEQETQYF
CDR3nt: TGCAGCGTTGAAAGGTCAGAACAAGAGACCCAGTACTTC

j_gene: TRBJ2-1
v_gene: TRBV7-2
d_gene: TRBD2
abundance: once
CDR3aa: CASSLRSGDRLLEQFF
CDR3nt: TGTGCCAGCAGCTTACGGAGCGGGGATCGGCTGCTTGAGCAGTTCTTC

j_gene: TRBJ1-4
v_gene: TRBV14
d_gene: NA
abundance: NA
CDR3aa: CASSQRGQPFNEKLFF
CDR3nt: TGTGCCAGCAGCCAACGGGGTCAACCTTTCAATGAAAAACTGTTTTTT

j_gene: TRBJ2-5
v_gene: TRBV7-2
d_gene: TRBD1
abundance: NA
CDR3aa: CASSLGGFTGGSTQYF
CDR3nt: TGTGCCAGCAGCTTGGGGGGCTTCACAGGGGGTTCGACCCAGTACTTC

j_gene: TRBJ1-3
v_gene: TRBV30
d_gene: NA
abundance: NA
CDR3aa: CAWSIGGGNTIYF
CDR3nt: TGTGCCTGGAGTATCGGGGGTGGAAACACCATATATTTT

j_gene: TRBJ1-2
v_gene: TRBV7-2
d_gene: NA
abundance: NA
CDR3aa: CASSLVRDNYGYTF
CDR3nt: TGTGCCAGCAGCTTAGTCAGGGATAACTATGGCTACACCTTC

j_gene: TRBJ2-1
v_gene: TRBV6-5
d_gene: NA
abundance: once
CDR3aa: CASSRTASSYNEQFF
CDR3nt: TGTGCCAGCAGCCGGACAGCAAGCTCCTACAATGAGCAGTTCTTC

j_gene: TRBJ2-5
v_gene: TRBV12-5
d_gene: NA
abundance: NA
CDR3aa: CASGLAIYRDSGTQYF
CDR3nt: TGTGCTAGTGGTTTGGCGATTTACAGGGATTCCGGGACCCAGTACTTC

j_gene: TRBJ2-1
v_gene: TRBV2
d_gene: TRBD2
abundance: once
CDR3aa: CASSEASSGAYNEQFF
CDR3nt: TGTGCCAGCAGTGAAGCCTCTAGCGGAGCCTACAATGAGCAGTTCTTC

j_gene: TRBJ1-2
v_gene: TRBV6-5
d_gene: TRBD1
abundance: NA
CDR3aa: CASSKTGINYGYTF
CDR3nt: TGTGCCAGCAGTAAGACAGGGATTAACTATGGCTACACCTTC

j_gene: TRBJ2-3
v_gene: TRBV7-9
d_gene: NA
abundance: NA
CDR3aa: CASSSARVTDTQYF
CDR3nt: TGTGCCAGCAGCTCCGCCCGGGTGACAGATACGCAGTATTTT

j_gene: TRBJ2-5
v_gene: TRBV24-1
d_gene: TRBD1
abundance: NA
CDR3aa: CATSDYEGASEETQYF
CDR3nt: TGTGCCACCAGTGATTATGAGGGGGCCTCAGAAGAGACCCAGTACTTC

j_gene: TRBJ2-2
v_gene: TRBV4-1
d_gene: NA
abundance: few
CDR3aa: CASSASRVANTGELFF
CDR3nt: TGCGCCAGCAGCGCGTCGCGAGTCGCGAACACCGGGGAGCTGTTTTTT

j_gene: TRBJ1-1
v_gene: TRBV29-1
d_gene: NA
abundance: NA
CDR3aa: CTAWENTEAFF
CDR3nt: TGCACCGCGTGGGAGAACACTGAAGCTTTCTTT

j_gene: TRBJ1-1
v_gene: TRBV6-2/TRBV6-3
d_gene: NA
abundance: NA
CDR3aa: CASSPPRGRTEAFF
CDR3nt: TGTGCCAGCAGTCCGCCGCGGGGGAGGACTGAAGCTTTCTTT

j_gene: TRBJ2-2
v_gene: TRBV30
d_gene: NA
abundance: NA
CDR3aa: CAFRTVNTGELFF
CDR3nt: TGTGCCTTTAGGACGGTGAACACCGGGGAGCTGTTTTTT

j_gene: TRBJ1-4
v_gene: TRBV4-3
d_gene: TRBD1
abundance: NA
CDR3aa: CASSYIGQGRGEKLFF
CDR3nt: TGCGCCAGCAGCTACATCGGACAGGGAAGGGGTGAAAAACTGTTTTTT

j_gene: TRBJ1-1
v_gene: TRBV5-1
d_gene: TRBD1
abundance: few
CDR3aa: CASSLSWDRETEAFF
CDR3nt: TGCGCCAGCAGCCTAAGCTGGGACAGGGAAACTGAAGCTTTCTTT

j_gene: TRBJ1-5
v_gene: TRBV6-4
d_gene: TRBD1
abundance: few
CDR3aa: CASSAKQGSHDQPQHF
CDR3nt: TGTGCCAGCAGTGCCAAACAGGGGTCCCACGATCAGCCCCAGCATTTT

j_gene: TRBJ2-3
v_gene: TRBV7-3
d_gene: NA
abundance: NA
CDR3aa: CASSLTPVSGTDTQYF
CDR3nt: TGTGCCAGCAGCTTAACGCCGGTCAGCGGCACAGATACGCAGTATTTT

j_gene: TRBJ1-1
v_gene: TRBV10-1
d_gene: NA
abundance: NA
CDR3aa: CASSEYRGGTEAFF
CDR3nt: TGCGCCAGCAGTGAGTATAGGGGCGGGACTGAAGCTTTCTTT

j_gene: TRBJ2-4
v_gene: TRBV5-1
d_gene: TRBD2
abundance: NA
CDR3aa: CASSLGGRDIQYF
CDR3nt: TGCGCCAGCAGCCTCGGGGGGAGAGACATTCAGTACTTC

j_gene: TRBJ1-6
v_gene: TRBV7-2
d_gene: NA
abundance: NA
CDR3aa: CASSLRLIPESSPLHF
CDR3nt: TGTGCCAGCAGCCTTCGCCTCATCCCCGAGAGTTCACCCCTCCACTTT

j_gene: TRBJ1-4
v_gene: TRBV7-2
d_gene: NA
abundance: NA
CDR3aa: CASSSYATNEKLFF
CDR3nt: TGTGCCAGCAGCTCCTACGCAACTAATGAAAAACTGTTTTTT

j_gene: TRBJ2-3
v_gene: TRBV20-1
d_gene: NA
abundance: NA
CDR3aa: CSASSFAESTDTQYF
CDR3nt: TGCAGTGCTAGTAGCTTTGCGGAGAGCACAGATACGCAGTATTTT

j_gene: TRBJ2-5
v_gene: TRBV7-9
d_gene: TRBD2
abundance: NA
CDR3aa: CASSPQGAGETQYF
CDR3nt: TGTGCCAGCAGCCCCCAGGGAGCGGGGGAGACCCAGTACTTC